This record concerns one T cell receptor beta chain sequence. Its antigen is unidentified. V was trimmed by 4 bases and J by 3 bases, leaving 16 bases between them. This CDR3 is 17 amino acids long. Germline V CDR1 and CDR2: SGHVS, FQNEAQ. Using RNA transcripts as the source, TCR beta CDR3 regions were amplified. First-round RT-PCR with HTBI primers amplified the TCR CDR3 region. MiXCR, run by TCRdb on the multiplex PCR reads, gives a single entry per CDR3 protein. The table includes approximately 600,000 distinct CDR3 sequences, over 12% detected once. The sample originates from a study of T cells in Graves' hyperthyroidism and ophthalmopathy. The study's findings and limits: Median prediction lead before ophthalmopathy onset was around 6.9 months with the model. Expanded thyroid clonotypes (above 0.001) were mostly also found in blood.

The source of this sequence is a woman aged 40 to 55 with Graves' ophthalmopathy. The J gene is TRBJ1-6, the V gene TRBV7-8; tentative D call: TRBD1 (5 bases). Source material: blood. The DNA of the CDR3 is TGTGCCAGCAGCTATCACCGGGACGGATACTATAATTCACCCCTCCACTTT. Protein product: CASSYHRDGYYNSPLHF.